Listed below are T cell receptor beta chains from one sample, sequenced in a study of blood T cell repertoires in COVID-19. Data came from immunoSEQ multiplex PCR; TCRdb stores just in-frame clones and leaves some out. The sample lists about 46,000 clones, about 84% occurring once. The sample consisted of peripheral blood. The receptors shown here come from a man aged 60-69 years with acute or convalescent COVID-19. Each CDR3 is given with its conserved first and last residue. Each record gives: CDR3 length, clone size, V gene, D gene, J gene, CDR3 DNA, CDR3 protein. A D gene is named only where the DNA matches it firmly. The listing skips clone size in some rows; elsewhere it reads once, few, many or a size class.

12	once	TRBV7-9	-	TRBJ1-2	TGTGCCAGCAGCTTCGACAGCTATGGCTACACCTTC	CASSFDSYGYTF
14	-	TRBV27	TRBD1	TRBJ1-5	TGTGCCAGCAGTCGGACAGGCTTCAATCAGCCCCAGCATTTT	CASSRTGFNQPQHF
16	-	TRBV24-1	TRBD1	TRBJ2-7	TGTGCCACCAGTGATTCAGGGACAGGGGTTATTCGGGAGCAGTACTTC	CATSDSGTGVIREQYF
17	-	TRBV30	TRBD1	TRBJ1-5	TGTGCCTGGAGTTCCTACAGGGGTCCGATTAGCAATCAGCCCCAGCATTTT	CAWSSYRGPISNQPQHF
13	-	TRBV10-1	-	TRBJ1-2	TGCGCCAGCAGTGACACTCATTCCTATGGCTACACCTTC	CASSDTHSYGYTF
13	-	TRBV12-3/TRBV12-4	-	TRBJ1-5	TGTGCCAGCAGTTTGGGGGGAGATCAGCCCCAGCATTTT	CASSLGGDQPQHF
13	few	TRBV29-1	TRBD1	TRBJ1-5	TGCAGCGTCGCGACAGGGGTCAATCAGCCCCAGCATTTT	CSVATGVNQPQHF
14	-	TRBV29-1	TRBD1	TRBJ1-4	TGCAGCGTTGGGGACAGGGGGCGGGATGGAAAACTGTTTTTT	CSVGDRGRDGKLFF
15	once	TRBV24-1	TRBD1	TRBJ1-5	TGTGCCACCAGTGAGACAGGGTTATGGGATCAGCCCCAGCATTTT	CATSETGLWDQPQHF
16	-	TRBV18	-	TRBJ1-2	TGTGCCAGCTCACAAAGTTCGTCGACAGGTCCACGGGGCTACACCTTC	CASSQSSSTGPRGYTF
13	few	TRBV19	-	TRBJ1-5	TGTGCCAGTAGTATTAACGCTGGCCAGCCCCAGCATTTT	CASSINAGQPQHF
14	-	TRBV5-1	-	TRBJ2-2	TGCGCCAGCAGCTTCGGAGGAAACACCGGGGAGCTGTTTTTT	CASSFGGNTGELFF
11	-	TRBV20-1	TRBD1	TRBJ1-2	TGCAGTGCGTGGGACAGGCAGGGCTACACCTTC	CSAWDRQGYTF
14	-	TRBV5-1	-	TRBJ2-7	TGCGCCAGCAGCTTGGTTGGCAGGGGCTACGAGCAGTACTTC	CASSLVGRGYEQYF
14	once	TRBV19	-	TRBJ2-1	TGTGCCAGTAGTTCGGACGACAGCTACAATGAGCAGTTCTTC	CASSSDDSYNEQFF
14	-	TRBV7-9	TRBD1	TRBJ1-2	TGTGCCAGCAGCTTAGAGGCGCAAGGGGGCATTGACACCTTC	CASSLEAQGGIDTF
17	few	TRBV2	TRBD1	TRBJ1-2	TGTGCCAGCAGTTTTGGCAGGGGGCCAAACGTTAACTATGGCTACACCTTC	CASSFGRGPNVNYGYTF
15	-	TRBV4-3	-	TRBJ1-1	TGCGCCAGCAGCCAGGAAGGCGGGGGGATTACTGAAGCTTTCTTT	CASSQEGGGITEAFF
13	-	TRBV5-4	TRBD1	TRBJ1-2	TGTGCCAGCAGCCATAGGACAGGGACAAGCTACACCTTC	CASSHRTGTSYTF
13	-	TRBV11-3	-	TRBJ2-2	TGTGCCAGCAGCTCCAGGGTATCCGGGGAGCTGTTTTTT	CASSSRVSGELFF
16	many	TRBV4-1	TRBD2	TRBJ2-5	TGCGCCAGCAGCCAAGGACTAGCGGGGGGAGGGGAGACCCAGTACTTC	CASSQGLAGGGETQYF
12	-	TRBV29-1	-	TRBJ1-2	TGCAGCGTTGGGACAGAGGCTTATGGCTACACCTTC	CSVGTEAYGYTF
14	-	TRBV27	-	TRBJ1-2	TGTGCCAGCAGTTCGCAGGGCCACGTTAAAGGCTACACCTTC	CASSSQGHVKGYTF
16	-	TRBV4-3	-	TRBJ2-6	TGCGCCAGCAGCCAAGAATCGGTGGTGGGGGCCAACGTCCTGACTTTC	CASSQESVVGANVLTF
15	-	TRBV7-3	-	TRBJ2-1	TGTGCCAGCAGCTCCGGGACACATTCCTACAATGAGCAGTTCTTC	CASSSGTHSYNEQFF
14	once	TRBV7-9	-	TRBJ2-3	TGTGCCAGCAGCTTCGAGACTAGCACAGATACGCAGTATTTT	CASSFETSTDTQYF
14	-	TRBV9	TRBD1	TRBJ1-2	TGTGCCAGCAGCGCCGGGACAGGGGGAGATGGCTACACCTTC	CASSAGTGGDGYTF
15	-	TRBV7-2	TRBD1	TRBJ1-1	TGTGCCAGCAGCTCCCAGACAGGGCGGAACACTGAAGCTTTCTTT	CASSSQTGRNTEAFF
13	once	TRBV11-2	-	TRBJ1-1	TGTGCCAGCAGCTGGGACATCGAGAGTGAAGCTTTCTTT	CASSWDIESEAFF
15	-	TRBV7-3	-	TRBJ2-3	TGTGCCAGCAGCTTAACGGAGCGGTCCACAGATACGCAGTATTTT	CASSLTERSTDTQYF
13	-	TRBV3-1/TRBV3-2	TRBD2	TRBJ2-1	TGTGCCAGCAGCCAAGATGAGCGGGGAGTGGGGTTCTTC	CASSQDERGVGFF
15	-	TRBV6-5	TRBD1	TRBJ2-5	TGTGCCAGCAGTTACACGGGACAGGGACTAGAGACCCAGTACTTC	CASSYTGQGLETQYF
14	-	TRBV7-2	-	TRBJ1-1	TGTGCCAGCAGCTTCGGACAGACGAACACTGAAGCTTTCTTT	CASSFGQTNTEAFF
14	-	TRBV7-3	TRBD2	TRBJ2-1	TGTGCCAGCAGCTTGGGACTAGCGGGGGATGAGCAGTTCTTC	CASSLGLAGDEQFF
13	few	TRBV5-5	-	TRBJ2-1	TGTGCCAGCAGCTTTAGTCCTAACAATGAGCAGTTCTTC	CASSFSPNNEQFF
16	-	TRBV19	-	TRBJ2-2	TGTGCCAGTAGTCGCGCGACTTTATCGAACACCGGGGAGCTGTTTTTT	CASSRATLSNTGELFF
15	-	TRBV4-1	TRBD1	TRBJ1-6	TGCGCCAGCAGCCGGGGGACAGGGGTATTTTCACCCCTCCACTTT	CASSRGTGVFSPLHF
15	few	TRBV4-1	-	TRBJ2-4	TGCGCCAGCAGCCAGGGTCTGTCAGGGCAAAACATTCAGTACTTC	CASSQGLSGQNIQYF
18	-	TRBV9	TRBD1	TRBJ2-2	TGTGCCAGCAGCATCGAACCCGGGACAGGGGATGGGGCCGGGGAGCTGTTTTTT	CASSIEPGTGDGAGELFF
15	once	TRBV2	-	TRBJ1-2	TGTGCCAGCACCTCCAGACAGGCGGCTAACTATGGCTACACCTTC	CASTSRQAANYGYTF